This TCR beta chain was recovered during a study of molecular identifiers for immune sequencing clone quantification. TCRdb redid the calling of the PCR reads with MiXCR, one entry per CDR3 protein. Among around 300,000 distinct CDR3 sequences listed, roughly a quarter were seen once. Based on a CD8+CD4-CCR7+CD45RA+ profile, naive CD8 T cells were sorted. Per the germline V gene, CDR1 is MNHEY and CDR2 is SMNVEV (reference sequence). With 0 bases removed from V and 0 bases from J, the gap between germline ends came to 6 bases. This CDR3 has 16 residues. The sequenced sample consisted of naive CD8+ T cells from blood, with Jurkat cell RNA spiked in. Subset in this sample: FACS-sorted CD8+CD4-CCR7+CD45RA+ naive T cells. J is TRBJ1-6 and V is TRBV27; D ambiguous. This clonotype originated in a human donor in good health. Some libraries in this study had Jurkat cell RNA spiked in. This CDR3 is CASSLSGFSYNSPLHF. The DNA for the CDR3 is TGTGCCAGCAGTTTATCTGGGTTCTCCTATAATTCACCCCTCCACTTT.